What follows are 16 T cell receptor beta chains derived from one specimen sequenced in a study of CXCR3-negative and CXCR3-positive naive CD8 T cells. General study points: Naive cells positive for CXCR3 carried more hydrophobic TRB CDR3s than CXCR3-negative ones.

It was by 5' RACE with UMI labels that the TRB cDNA libraries were prepared. After re-calling the 5' RACE reads, TCRdb lists one entry per CDR3 protein, DNA absent. Its table records 130,000 to 150,000 distinct CDR3 sequences. Their specific antigens are unknown. The specimen sequenced was naive CXCR3+ CD8+ T cells from blood. This sample's subset: CD45RO-CCR7+CD27+CD95- naive CD8+ T cells expressing CXCR3 (TNR3+). The receptors originated from a human donor in good health. Some clones in this sample may be carry-over from other donors' samples.

This chain joins TRBV5-6 and TRBJ1-4. Germline V gene data show CDR1 as SGHDT and CDR2 as YYEEEE. This CDR3 spans 12 amino acids. CDR3 residues: CASSALNEKLFF.

The genes are TRBV3-1 and TRBJ1-2; the TCRdb D gene call, TRBD1, has no DNA to confirm it. Per germline, CDR1 LGHDT and CDR2 YNNKEL (reference sequence). CDR3 size: 17 residues. The CDR3 sequence: CASSQDGLGAPNYSYTF.

The chain recombines TRBV20-1 with TRBJ1-1; lacking DNA, the TRBD1 call made by TCRdb goes unchecked. This CDR3 comprises 14 residues. Germline-derived CDR1 and CDR2 are DFQATT and SNEGSKA (reference sequence). The CDR3 sequence: CSARTGKLNTEAFF.

V is TRBV25-1 and J is TRBJ2-3; the TCRdb D gene call, TRBD2, has no DNA to confirm it. Per the germline V gene, CDR1 is MGHDK and CDR2 is SYGVNS. CDR3 length equals 13 residues. CDR3 sequence: CASSEAGGFFAYF.

The chain has TRBV29-1 and TRBJ2-1. Germline V gene data show CDR1 as SQVTM and CDR2 as ANQGSEA. This CDR3 is 13 amino acids long. CDR3 residues: CSVEEPSYNEQFF.

V usage is TRBV7-9 and J usage is TRBJ1-2. There are 13 residues in the CDR3. Germline CDR1 SEHNR, CDR2 FQNEAQ (reference sequence). The CDR3 loop reads CASSLEGNYGYTF.

The chain links TRBV28 to TRBJ1-5; TCRdb's D gene call, TRBD1, goes unchecked for lack of DNA. The CDR3 consists of 15 residues. Per the germline V gene, CDR1 is MDHEN and CDR2 is SYDVKM. CDR3 amino acids: CASSLGGMGNQPQHF.

V and J are TRBV7-9 and TRBJ2-5. Germline values: CDR1 SEHNR, CDR2 FQNEAQ (reference sequence). This CDR3 has 14 amino acids. CDR3 in amino acids: CASSFVGVAETQYF.

CDR3 sequence reads: CASSFGRASYEQYF. This chain joins TRBV12-3 or TRBV12-4 and TRBJ2-7. The CDR3 spans 14 residues.

The chain combines TRBV28 with TRBJ1-5. From germline, CDR1 is MDHEN and CDR2 SYDVKM. This CDR3 comprises 15 residues. The CDR3 protein is CASSLVGSSNQPQHF.

The V gene is TRBV6-5, the J gene TRBJ1-1. CDR1 is MNHEY, CDR2 SVGAGI, per germline. The CDR3 contains 15 residues. The CDR3 spells CASSYWRPKDTEAFF.

The chain recombines TRBV29-1 with TRBJ2-2; the TCRdb call, TRBD1, lacks DNA for checking. Germline V gives CDR1 SQVTM, CDR2 ANQGSEA. This CDR3 region has 14 residues. This CDR3 is CSVEGTGIAGELFF.

V gene TRBV21-1 combines with J gene TRBJ1-1; TCRdb gives TRBD1 as the D gene, but with no DNA this cannot be confirmed. TRBV21-1 is a listed pseudogene. There are 18 residues in the CDR3. The CDR3 loop is CASSIPGLAPDRDTEAFF.

This chain links TRBV7-9 with TRBJ2-5; TCRdb names TRBD1, which stays unverified in the absence of DNA. Germline lookup yields CDR1 SEHNR and CDR2 FQNEAQ (reference sequence). The CDR3 spans 15 residues. This CDR3 reads CASNGPGQTVETQYF.

The V gene is TRBV7-9, the J gene TRBJ2-1; lacking DNA, the TRBD2 call made by TCRdb goes unchecked. The CDR3 covers 14 residues. CDR1 is SEHNR and CDR2 is FQNEAQ in the germline V gene (reference sequence). The CDR3 spells CASIHGTSEWEQFF.

The chain joins TRBV7-9 to TRBJ1-5. CDR1 is SEHNR, CDR2 FQNEAQ, per germline (reference sequence). The CDR3 is 17 amino acids. Here the CDR3 reads CASSLDVAGSGHPPQHF.